One and the same sample provided the 30 T cell receptor beta chains below, sequenced in a study of CD8 T cells in Susac syndrome. Random hexamers were used to reverse transcribe an amount of roughly 0.5 to 1 ug RNA. MiXCR, applied by TCRdb to the immunoSEQ multiplex PCR reads, yields one record per CDR3 protein. The table shows about 140,000 distinct CDR3 sequences, with approximately 95% occurring only once. The material sequenced was CD8+ T cells from PBMCs. These TCRs come from a human donor with Susac syndrome.

This rearrangement joins TRBV9 to TRBJ2-2; TRBD2 matches at 10 bases. Germline-derived CDR1 and CDR2 are SGDLS and YYNGEE. V shed 5 bases, J shed 2 bases, and the junction held 9 bases outside the gene matches. CDR3 length: 17 amino acids. The CDR3 region has the DNA TGTGCCAGCAGAGATTCTACTAGCGGGATCAACACCGGGGAGCTGTTTTTT. Translating it yields CASRDSTSGINTGELFF.

The chain links TRBV7-6 to TRBJ1-4; a weak D match, TRBD1 (5 bases). V was shortened by 2 bases and J by 0 bases, with 10 bases between the two germline ends. Germline CDR1 is SGHVS and CDR2 is FNYEAQ. This CDR3 has 16 amino acids. Here the CDR3 DNA reads TGTGCCAGCAGCTTAAACCTAGGGGCAACTAATGAAAAACTGTTTTTT. Translation gives CASSLNLGATNEKLFF.

The CDR3 spells CASTTWGLAGTSSYEQYF. CDR3 sequence (DNA): TGTGCCAGCACCACCTGGGGACTAGCGGGTACAAGCTCCTACGAGCAGTACTTC. The chain joins TRBV27 to TRBJ2-7; 12 bases fit TRBD2. The CDR3 sequence is 18 residues long. V lost 7 bases to trimming and J lost 0 bases; unmatched junction nucleotides: 13. Germline V gene data show CDR1 as MNHEY and CDR2 as SMNVEV (reference sequence).

The rearrangement uses TRBV9 and TRBJ2-1, with 8 bases fitting TRBD1. There are 13 residues in the CDR3. The trim removed 3 bases at V and 6 bases at J, leaving 2 bases unmatched. CDR1 and CDR2 from the germline V gene are SGDLS and YYNGEE. CDR3 bases: TGTGCCAGCAGCGAGGACAGGGCCAATGAGCAGTTCTTC. It codes for CASSEDRANEQFF. The full variable domain, rest sourced from reference TRBV9 and TRBJ2-1, is DSGVTQTPKHLITATGQRVTLRCSPRSGDLSVYWYQQSLDQGLQFLIQYYNGEERAKGNILERFSAQQFPDLHSELNLSSLELGDSALYFCASSEDRANEQFFGPGTRLTVL.

The gene calls are TRBV12-3 or TRBV12-4 and TRBJ2-5; D gene unclear. This CDR3 region has 13 residues. The V end was cut by 3 bases, the J end by 4 bases, with 9 bases between. CDR3 sequence (DNA): TGTGCCAGCAGTTTCAGATTGGGAGAGACCCAGTACTTC. Translation: CASSFRLGETQYF.

The rearrangement links TRBV29-1 to TRBJ1-2; TRBD1 aligns across 7 bases. Germline V gene data show CDR1 as SQVTM and CDR2 as ANQGSEA. The CDR3 is made up of 16 amino acids. Trimming took 3 bases from V and 5 from J; bases not matched to a gene: 15. In DNA form, the CDR3 reads TGCAGCGTTGAGTCTCGGGACAGCACTAATGGGTATGGCTACACCTTC. This codes for CSVESRDSTNGYGYTF.

The chain employs TRBV4-1 and TRBJ1-2; D is ambiguous. The V gene's germline CDR1 is MGHRA and CDR2 YSYEKL. The V end was cut by 0 bases, the J end by 5 bases, with 10 bases between. This CDR3 is built from 14 residues. DNA for the CDR3: TGCGCCAGCAGCCAAGATCCGGCCCAGTATGGCTACACCTTC. Its protein is CASSQDPAQYGYTF.

The chain recombines TRBV18 with TRBJ1-4; 11 nucleotides match TRBD1. Germline values: CDR1 KGHSH, CDR2 LQKENI. The junction had 15 bases not matched to a gene; V was cut back by 4 bases and J by 5 bases. The CDR3 has 19 amino acids. In nucleotides, the CDR3 is TGTGCCAGCTCACAAAATCTTCCGGGACAGGGGGGACTAAATGAAAAACTGTTTTTT. Its protein product is CASSQNLPGQGGLNEKLFF. The full variable domain, in which reference TRBV18 and TRBJ1-4 provide the parts outside the CDR3, is NAGVMQNPRHLVRRRGQEARLRCSPMKGHSHVYWYRQLPEEGLKFMVYLQKENIIDESGMPKERFSAEFPKEGPSILRIQQVVRGDSAAYFCASSQNLPGQGGLNEKLFFGSGTQLSVL.

The J gene is TRBJ2-1, the V gene TRBV25-1; D possibly corresponds to TRBD1 (6 bases). Per the germline V gene, CDR1 is MGHDK and CDR2 is SYGVNS. This CDR3 is 15 amino acids long. Between the trimmed V and J ends, which lost 4 bases and 7 bases, there was a span of 17 bases. In DNA form, the CDR3 reads TGTGCCAGCAGTGCCCCCTCTGTAACAGGGAATGAGCAGTTCTTC. Translating gives CASSAPSVTGNEQFF. Filled out from reference TRBV25-1 and TRBJ2-1, the complete variable domain reads EADIYQTPRYLVIGTGKKITLECSQTMGHDKMYWYQQDPGMELHLIHYSYGVNSTEKGDLSSESTVSRIRTEHFPLTLESARPSHTSQYLCASSAPSVTGNEQFFGPGTRLTVL.

The genes are TRBV19 and TRBJ2-7; D may be TRBD2 (6 bases). There are 15 residues in the CDR3. The V end was cut by 1 base, the J end by 2 bases, with 12 bases between. The germline V gene encodes CDR1 LNHDA and CDR2 SQIVND (reference sequence). CDR3 sequence (DNA): TGTGCCAGTAGTATAGTCGCGGGGTTACCCTACGAGCAGTACTTC. Protein: CASSIVAGLPYEQYF.

The chain has TRBV3-1 and TRBJ2-5; 10 bases match TRBD2. This CDR3 has 16 residues. In germline, CDR1 is LGHDT, CDR2 YNNKEL (reference sequence). Trimming removed 4 bases from V and 5 bases from J; junction bases left unmatched: 10. CDR3 sequence reads: CASSPGEAGGPETQYF. The CDR3 DNA is TGTGCCAGCAGCCCCGGCGAAGCGGGAGGGCCGGAGACCCAGTACTTC.

The rearrangement joins TRBV7-3 to TRBJ2-2; a weak D match, TRBD2 (5 bases). Germline V gene sequence: CDR1 SGHTA, CDR2 FQGTGA. The CDR3 is 14 amino acids. V was clipped by 5 bases and J by 5 bases, with 12 bases between them. The CDR3 region is CASSTLSGTGELFF. CDR3 coding DNA: TGTGCCAGCAGCACACTCTCGGGAACCGGGGAGCTGTTTTTT.

In DNA, the CDR3 is TGTGCCACCAGTGATTACAGTACTCAAGAGACCCAGTACTTC. This translates into CATSDYSTQETQYF. The chain links TRBV24-1 to TRBJ2-5; no definite D call. This CDR3 has 14 amino acids. Germline lookup yields CDR1 KGHDR and CDR2 SFDVKD. Trimming shortened V by 2 bases and J by 2 bases, and 8 bases separated the two germline ends.

This chain links TRBV30 with TRBJ1-1; maybe TRBD1 (5 bases). The CDR3 totals 12 residues. V lost 8 bases and J 1 base, leaving 11 bases between the germline ends. Germline lookup yields CDR1 GTSNPN and CDR2 SVGIG (reference sequence). CDR3 sequence reads: CARGEWNTEAFF. In nucleotides, the CDR3 is TGTGCCCGGGGGGAGTGGAACACTGAAGCTTTCTTT.

This clonotype was observed once. The V call is TRBV13, the J call TRBJ1-4, with a possible D match to TRBD1 (5 bases). Trimming removed 4 bases from V and 4 bases from J, with 16 bases in between. CDR1 is PRHDT, CDR2 FYEKMQ, per germline (reference sequence). This CDR3 contains 16 residues. CDR3 in DNA: TGTGCCAGCAGCTGGGCATCGGGGCATGGTAATGAAAAACTGTTTTTT. Amino acids: CASSWASGHGNEKLFF.

The gene calls are TRBV27 and TRBJ2-5, with 11 nucleotides matching TRBD2. CDR1 is MNHEY and CDR2 is SMNVEV in the germline V gene (reference sequence). The CDR3 totals 15 residues. V lost 3 bases, J lost 4 bases, and 4 bases stayed unmatched. The CDR3 nucleotides are TGTGCCAGCAGTTTCCTAGCGGGAGGTGGAGAGACCCAGTACTTC. It encodes CASSFLAGGGETQYF.

The rearrangement links TRBV7-9 to TRBJ1-1, with D possibly being TRBD1 (5 bases). This CDR3 spans 15 amino acids. The V end lost 0 bases, the J end lost 0 bases, and 8 bases lay between the germline ends. Per the germline V gene, CDR1 is SEHNR and CDR2 is FQNEAQ (reference sequence). The CDR3 nucleotides are TGTGCCAGCAGCTTAGCCCAGGGTATGAACACTGAAGCTTTCTTT. This codes for CASSLAQGMNTEAFF.

The V and J genes are TRBV4-1 and TRBJ1-5; TRBD1 matches 8 bases. V was clipped by 3 bases and J by 5 bases; unmatched bases: 9. This CDR3 comprises 16 residues. CDR1 and CDR2 (germline): MGHRA, YSYEKL. CDR3 loop: CASSHERTGRDQPQHF. In DNA, the CDR3 is TGCGCCAGCAGCCATGAAAGGACAGGGCGGGATCAGCCCCAGCATTTT.

The chain links TRBV12-3 or TRBV12-4 to TRBJ2-1; possibly TRBD2 for D (6 bases). CDR3 length: 16 residues. Trimming removed 5 bases from V and 10 bases from J, with 24 bases in between. CDR3 loop: CASSPLRLGEGNEQFF. CDR3 nucleotide sequence: TGTGCCAGCAGTCCCCTCAGACTAGGGGAAGGGAACGAGCAGTTCTTC.

The chain has TRBV28 and TRBJ2-1; 10 bases are a match to TRBD2. V trimming: 5 bases; J trimming: 2 bases; junction bases outside the gene matches: 6. Germline V gives CDR1 MDHEN, CDR2 SYDVKM. The length of the CDR3 is 16 residues. CDR3 loop: CASSRSAGGTYNEQFF. DNA for the CDR3: TGTGCCAGCAGTCGTTCAGCGGGAGGGACCTACAATGAGCAGTTCTTC.

CDR3 sequence: CASSPSGTSGPRGNEQFF. CDR3 sequence (DNA): TGTGCCAGCAGCCCTAGTGGGACTAGCGGACCCAGGGGGAATGAGCAGTTCTTC. The chain uses TRBV9 and TRBJ2-1; TRBD2 matches 11 bases. Trimming cost V 4 bases and J 7 bases; bases outside gene matches: 16. The CDR3 covers 18 residues. The germline V gene encodes CDR1 SGDLS and CDR2 YYNGEE.

The chain recombines TRBV25-1 with TRBJ1-1; possibly TRBD1 for D (5 bases). Germline values: CDR1 MGHDK, CDR2 SYGVNS. Trimming took 4 bases from V and 5 from J, leaving 8 bases between them. The CDR3 is 12 amino acids. The DNA for the CDR3 is TGTGCCAGCAGTGGACCAGGGACTGAAGCTTTCTTT. It encodes CASSGPGTEAFF.

This clonotype was seen just once. The CDR3 sequence is CASSLGLAGFYEQYF. CDR3 nucleotide sequence: TGCGCCAGCAGCTTGGGTCTAGCGGGATTCTACGAGCAGTACTTC. The chain carries TRBV5-1 and TRBJ2-7; TRBD2 aligns across 9 bases. The CDR3 loop spans 15 amino acids. Germline V gives CDR1 SGHRS, CDR2 YFSETQ. V shed 0 bases, J shed 3 bases, and the junction held 4 bases outside the gene matches.

The CDR3 sequence: CASSGTGEGSYTF. The CDR3 DNA reads as TGTGCCAGCAGTGGAACAGGGGAGGGGAGCTACACCTTC. The V gene is TRBV25-1, the J gene TRBJ1-2, with 7 bases fitting TRBD1. Germline trimming cut 4 bases from V and 9 bases from J; bases unmatched to any gene: 8. The germline V gene encodes CDR1 MGHDK and CDR2 SYGVNS. The CDR3 loop spans 13 amino acids.

This sequence joins TRBV4-1 and TRBJ2-7; 12 bases are shared with TRBD1. J was trimmed by 6 bases and V by 0 bases; bases with no gene match: 12. The CDR3 totals 18 residues. CDR1 and CDR2 from the germline V gene are MGHRA and YSYEKL. In nucleotides, the CDR3 is TGCGCCAGCAGCCAAGATAGGGGGACAGGGGGCGTCGAACGCGAGCAGTACTTC. Its protein product is CASSQDRGTGGVEREQYF.

This sequence joins TRBV24-1 and TRBJ1-4; D is undetermined. V lost 4 bases and J lost 1, with 12 bases in between. Germline-derived CDR1 and CDR2 are KGHDR and SFDVKD. This CDR3 has 16 amino acids. This CDR3 reads CATSENADGTNEKLFF. The CDR3 DNA reads as TGTGCCACCAGTGAAAACGCGGACGGAACTAATGAAAAACTGTTTTTT.

This clonotype was observed once. Here the CDR3 reads CASSLGLAGVAKNIQYF. The CDR3 DNA is TGTGCCAGCAGCTTGGGACTAGCGGGAGTAGCCAAAAACATTCAGTACTTC. J is TRBJ2-4 and V is TRBV11-2; 14 positions agree with TRBD2. Germline CDR1 and CDR2: SGHAT and FQNNGV. V was pared by 3 bases and J by 0 bases, with 1 base of the junction left unmatched. The CDR3 sequence is 17 residues long.

J is TRBJ2-7 and V is TRBV5-1; D tentatively reads TRBD1 or TRBD2 (5 bases each). The CDR3 totals 14 residues. Per the germline V gene, CDR1 is SGHRS and CDR2 is YFSETQ. V lost 4 bases, J lost 3 bases, and 14 bases lay in between. The CDR3 nucleotides are TGCGCCAGCAGCACCTGGGAGAGGGGCTACGAGCAGTACTTC. It translates to CASSTWERGYEQYF.

This CDR3 reads CSVATNTEAFF. The CDR3 nucleotides are TGCAGCGTTGCTACAAACACTGAAGCTTTCTTT. The chain is built from TRBV29-1 and TRBJ1-1; D unresolved. Trimming removed 4 bases from V and 2 bases from J, with 5 bases in between. Per the germline V gene, CDR1 is SQVTM and CDR2 is ANQGSEA. The CDR3 extends over 11 amino acids.

J is TRBJ2-3 and V is TRBV27; a possible D gene is TRBD1 (5 bases). Germline assignment: CDR1 MNHEY and CDR2 SMNVEV (reference sequence). V was shortened by 7 bases and J by 4 bases, with 12 bases between the two germline ends. The CDR3 consists of 13 residues. DNA for the CDR3: TGTGCCAGCATCGGACATGCCCCAGATACGCAGTATTTT. Protein: CASIGHAPDTQYF.